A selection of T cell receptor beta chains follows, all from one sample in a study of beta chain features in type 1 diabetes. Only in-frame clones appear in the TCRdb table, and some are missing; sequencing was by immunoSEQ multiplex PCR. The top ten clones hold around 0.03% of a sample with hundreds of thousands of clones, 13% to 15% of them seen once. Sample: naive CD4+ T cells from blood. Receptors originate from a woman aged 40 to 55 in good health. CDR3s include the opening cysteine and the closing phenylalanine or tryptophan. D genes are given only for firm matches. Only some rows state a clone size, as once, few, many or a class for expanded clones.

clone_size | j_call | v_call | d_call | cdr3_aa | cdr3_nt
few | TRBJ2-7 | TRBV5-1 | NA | CASSLATVAQLGQYF | TGCGCCAGCAGCTTGGCGACAGTGGCCCAGCTCGGGCAGTACTTC
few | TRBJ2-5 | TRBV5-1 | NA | CASSTKEIQYF | TGCGCCAGCAGCACCAAAGAGATCCAGTACTTC
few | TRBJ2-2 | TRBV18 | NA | CASSPRKGAPGELFF | TGTGCCAGCTCACCACGTAAAGGGGCGCCCGGGGAGCTGTTTTTT
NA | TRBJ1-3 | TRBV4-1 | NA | CASSQGAARTLSGNTIYF | TGCGCCAGCAGCCAAGGAGCAGCTAGGACTCTCTCTGGAAACACCATATATTTT
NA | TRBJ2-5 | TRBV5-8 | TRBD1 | CASTSRDRGQYQETQYF | TGTGCCAGCACCTCCCGGGACAGGGGCCAGTACCAAGAGACCCAGTACTTC
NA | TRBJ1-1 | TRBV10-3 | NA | CAISTLQGTEAFF | TGTGCCATCAGTACCTTACAGGGCACTGAAGCTTTCTTT
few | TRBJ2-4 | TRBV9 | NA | CASSVRAGPEKYF | TGTGCCAGCAGCGTAAGAGCTGGTCCCGAGAAGTACTTC
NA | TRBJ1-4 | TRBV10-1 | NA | CASSAGETNEKLFF | TGCGCCAGCAGTGCCGGAGAAACTAATGAAAAACTGTTTTTT
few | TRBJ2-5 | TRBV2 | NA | CASSPRGETQYF | TGTGCCAGCAGCCCGAGGGGGGAGACCCAGTACTTC
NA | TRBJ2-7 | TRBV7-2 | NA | CASSPRRADLYEQYF | TGTGCCAGCAGCCCCCGTCGAGCGGATCTCTACGAGCAGTACTTC
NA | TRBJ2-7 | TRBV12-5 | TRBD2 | CASAGGTYEQYF | TGTGCTAGTGCCGGGGGGACCTACGAGCAGTACTTC
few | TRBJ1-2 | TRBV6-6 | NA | CASIQWGVRLGYTF | TGTGCCAGCATTCAGTGGGGGGTAAGGCTCGGCTACACCTTC
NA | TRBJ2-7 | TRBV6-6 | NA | CASSSGSYEQYF | TGTGCCAGCAGTTCTGGGAGCTACGAGCAGTACTTC
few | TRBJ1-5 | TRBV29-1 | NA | CSASWGGNQPQHF | TGCAGCGCCAGTTGGGGGGGCAATCAGCCCCAGCATTTT
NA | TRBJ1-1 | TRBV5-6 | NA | CASSLGGPEAFF | TGTGCCAGCAGCTTGGGCGGCCCTGAAGCTTTCTTT
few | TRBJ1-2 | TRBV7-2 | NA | CASTISGGSYGYTF | TGTGCCAGCACTATATCGGGGGGCTCGTATGGCTACACCTTC
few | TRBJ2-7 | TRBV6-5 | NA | CASSYSGSSYEQYF | TGTGCCAGCAGTTACTCGGGGAGCTCCTACGAGCAGTACTTC
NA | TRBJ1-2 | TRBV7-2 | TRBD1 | CASSRTGVANYGYTF | TGTGCCAGCAGCCGGACAGGGGTAGCTAACTATGGCTACACCTTC
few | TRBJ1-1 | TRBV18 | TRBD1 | CASSTLADRGFLNTEAFF | TGTGCCAGCTCAACCCTCGCGGACAGGGGATTTTTGAACACTGAAGCTTTCTTT
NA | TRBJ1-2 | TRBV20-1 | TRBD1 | CSWDRGEGYTF | TGCAGTTGGGACAGGGGTGAAGGCTACACCTTC
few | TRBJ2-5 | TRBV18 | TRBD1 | CASSPPGTAQETQYF | TGTGCCAGCTCACCACCCGGGACAGCCCAAGAGACCCAGTACTTC
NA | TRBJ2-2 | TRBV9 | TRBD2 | CASSRRSGGVDTGELFF | TGTGCCAGCAGCAGACGTAGCGGGGGGGTTGACACCGGGGAGCTGTTTTTT
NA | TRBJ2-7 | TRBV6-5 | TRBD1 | CASSYRGTGRSYEQYF | TGTGCCAGCAGTTACAGGGGGACAGGCAGGTCCTACGAGCAGTACTTC
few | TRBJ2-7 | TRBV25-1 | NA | CASSERTLPYEQYF | TGTGCCAGCAGTGAGCGGACACTACCCTACGAGCAGTACTTC
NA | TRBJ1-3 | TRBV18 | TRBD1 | CASSSLGTGDGNTIYF | TGTGCCAGCTCATCTCTAGGGACAGGGGACGGAAACACCATATATTTT
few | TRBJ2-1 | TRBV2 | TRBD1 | CASSFDRVFYNEQFF | TGTGCCAGCAGTTTTGACAGGGTATTCTACAATGAGCAGTTCTTC
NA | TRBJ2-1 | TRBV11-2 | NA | CASSSQGNEQFF | TGTGCCAGCAGCTCACAGGGTAATGAGCAGTTCTTC
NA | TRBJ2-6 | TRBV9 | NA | CASSVWGAGANVLTF | TGTGCCAGCAGCGTCTGGGGGGCTGGGGCCAACGTCCTGACTTTC
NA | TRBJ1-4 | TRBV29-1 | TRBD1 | CSVSPGQPNEKLFF | TGCAGCGTAAGCCCGGGACAGCCTAATGAAAAACTGTTTTTT
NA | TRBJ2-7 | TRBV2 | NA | CASSEGGRRLSYEQYF | TGTGCCAGCAGTGAGGGAGGCAGGAGACTCTCCTACGAGCAGTACTTC
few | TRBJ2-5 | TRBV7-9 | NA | CASSLMEAETQYF | TGTGCCAGCAGCTTAATGGAGGCCGAGACCCAGTACTTC
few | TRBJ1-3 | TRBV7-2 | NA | CASSLQGSGNTIYF | TGTGCCAGCAGCTTACAGGGCTCTGGAAACACCATATATTTT
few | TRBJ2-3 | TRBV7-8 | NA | CASSLAGLKARDTQYF | TGTGCCAGCAGCTTAGCGGGGCTCAAGGCGAGAGATACGCAGTATTTT
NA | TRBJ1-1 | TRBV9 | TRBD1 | CASSVGPQGAEAFF | TGTGCCAGCAGCGTAGGGCCCCAGGGGGCAGAAGCTTTCTTT
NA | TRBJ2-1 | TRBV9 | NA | CASSVGPINEQFF | TGTGCCAGCAGCGTAGGCCCTATCAATGAGCAGTTCTTC
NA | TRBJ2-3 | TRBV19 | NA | CASSPGLVGSDTQYF | TGTGCCAGTAGTCCGGGACTCGTGGGTTCAGATACGCAGTATTTT
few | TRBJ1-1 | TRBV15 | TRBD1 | CATSTGGTEAFF | TGTGCCACCAGCACAGGGGGCACTGAAGCTTTCTTT
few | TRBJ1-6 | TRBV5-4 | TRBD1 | CASSFVTGSSYNSPLHF | TGTGCCAGCAGCTTTGTGACAGGGTCCTCCTATAATTCACCCCTCCACTTT
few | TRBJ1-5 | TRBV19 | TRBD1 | CASSYQTGTGGNMAQHF | TGTGCCAGTAGTTACCAGACCGGGACAGGGGGTAACATGGCCCAGCATTTT
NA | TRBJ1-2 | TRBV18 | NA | CASSPGAGQVASNYGYTF | TGTGCCAGCTCACCTGGGGCAGGGCAGGTGGCCTCTAACTATGGCTACACCTTC
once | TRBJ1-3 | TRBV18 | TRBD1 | CASSPGTGAGNTIYF | TGTGCCAGCTCACCAGGAACAGGGGCTGGAAACACCATATATTTT
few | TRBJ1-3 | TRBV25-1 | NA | CASSVHSTTVTGNTIYF | TGTGCCAGCAGTGTCCACAGCACGACGGTTACTGGAAACACCATATATTTT
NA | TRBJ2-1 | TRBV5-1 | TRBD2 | CASPPSTGLGLAGYNEQFF | TGCGCCAGCCCTCCTTCGACTGGACTCGGTCTAGCGGGGTATAATGAGCAGTTCTTC
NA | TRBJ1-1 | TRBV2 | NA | CASYRGGNTEAFF | TGTGCCAGCTACCGGGGTGGGAACACTGAAGCTTTCTTT
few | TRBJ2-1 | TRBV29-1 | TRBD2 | CSVVSGWAYNEQFF | TGCAGCGTGGTTAGCGGGTGGGCCTACAATGAGCAGTTCTTC
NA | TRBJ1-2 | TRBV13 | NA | CASSPQSNYGYTF | TGTGCCAGCAGCCCCCAGTCTAACTATGGCTACACCTTC
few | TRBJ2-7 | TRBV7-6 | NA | CASSPQQVSYEQYF | TGTGCCAGCAGCCCTCAGCAGGTTTCCTACGAGCAGTACTTC
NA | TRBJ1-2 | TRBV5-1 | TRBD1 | CASSSTGANGYTF | TGCGCCAGCAGCTCGACAGGGGCGAATGGCTACACCTTC
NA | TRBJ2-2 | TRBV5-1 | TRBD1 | CASSSINRGANTGELFF | TGCGCCAGCAGCTCGATAAACAGGGGGGCGAACACCGGGGAGCTGTTTTTT